This TCR beta chain originates from a study of blood T cells in healthy people across ages. Study-level information: Per every two T cells, about one barcoded beta molecule was captured by template switching.

General observations from the study: With donor CMV status unknown, expanded clonotype changes were possibly confounded. Compared with aged donors, long-lived donors showed fewer expanded clones, suggesting selection.

A second PCR of about 7 to 12 cycles used a sample-barcoded 5' primer and a J-beta primer mix. TCRdb ran MiXCR on the 5' RACE reads and lists one entry per CDR3 protein. This sample has 1,800,000 or so distinct CDR3 sequences; 30% to 40% occur once, and the top ten carry more than 20%. Turning to this clonotype: The antigen remains unidentified.

V lost 5 bases and J lost 5; bases outside the gene matches: 7. The germline V gene has CDR1 DFQATT and CDR2 SNEGSKA (reference sequence). This CDR3 spans 13 amino acids. The genes are TRBV20-1 and TRBJ2-7; TRBD1 aligns across 9 bases. Sequencing was carried out using blood. The clonotype comes from a human donor in good health. The CDR3 spells CSASYRGLNEQYF. The CDR3 DNA sequence: TGCAGTGCTTCATACAGGGGGCTCAACGAGCAGTACTTC.